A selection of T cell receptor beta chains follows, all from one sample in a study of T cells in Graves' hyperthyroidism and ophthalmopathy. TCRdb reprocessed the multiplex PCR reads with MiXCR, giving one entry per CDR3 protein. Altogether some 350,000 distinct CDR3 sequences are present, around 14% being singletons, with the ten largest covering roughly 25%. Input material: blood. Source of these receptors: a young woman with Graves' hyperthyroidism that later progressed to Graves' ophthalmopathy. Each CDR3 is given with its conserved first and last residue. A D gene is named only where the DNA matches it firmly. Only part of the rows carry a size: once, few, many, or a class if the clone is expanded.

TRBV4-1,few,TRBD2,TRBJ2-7,TGCGCCAGCAGCCAAGATCGTTTAACCCTGACTAGCGGGATCTACGAGCAGTACTTC,CASSQDRLTLTSGIYEQYF
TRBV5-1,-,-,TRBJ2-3,TGCGCCAGCAGCCCCCCGCCAGCGGCCCGCACAGATACGCAGTATTTT,CASSPPPAARTDTQYF
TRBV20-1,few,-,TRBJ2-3,TGCAGTGCTAGAGATAGACAGTCAGGGACAGATACGCAGTATTTT,CSARDRQSGTDTQYF
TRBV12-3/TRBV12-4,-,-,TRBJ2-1,TGTGCCAGCAGTGCCGGGACGGAAAATGAGCAGTTCTTC,CASSAGTENEQFF
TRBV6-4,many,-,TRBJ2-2,TGTGCCAGCAGTGACTCCACGGACACCGGGGAGCTGTTTTTT,CASSDSTDTGELFF
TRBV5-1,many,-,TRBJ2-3,TGCGCCAGCAGCTTGGCGGGCACAACAGATACGCAGTATTTT,CASSLAGTTDTQYF
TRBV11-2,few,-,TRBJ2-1,TGTGCCAGCAGCTTAGCTGCGGGATTGGCGAATGGGCAGTTCTTC,CASSLAAGLANGQFF
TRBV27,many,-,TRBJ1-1,TGTGCCAGCAGTCGCCGGGACGGTAACACTGAAGCTTTCTTT,CASSRRDGNTEAFF
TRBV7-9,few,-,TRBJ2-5,TGTGCCACCAAGATGGGGGACGAAGAGACCCAGTACTTC,CATKMGDEETQYF
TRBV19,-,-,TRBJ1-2,TGTGCCAGTAGTGCGGGGATTTATGGCTACACCTTC,CASSAGIYGYTF
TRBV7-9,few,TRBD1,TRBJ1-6,TGTGCCAGCAGCTTAGGAGGACAGGGGAATTCACCCCTCCACTTT,CASSLGGQGNSPLHF
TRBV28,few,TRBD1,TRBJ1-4,TGTGCCAGCAGCCCCGGGACAGGGCGGACTGAAAAACTGTTTTTT,CASSPGTGRTEKLFF
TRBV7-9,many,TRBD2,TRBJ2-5,TGTGCCCACAGCTTAGTGCCCAGCGGGAGGGGAGAGACCCAGTACTTC,CAHSLVPSGRGETQYF
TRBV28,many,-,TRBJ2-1,TGTGCCAGCAGTTTAGGTGGCAGCAGCTCCTACAATGAGCAGTTCTTC,CASSLGGSSSYNEQFF
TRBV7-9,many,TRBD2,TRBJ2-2,TGTGCCAGCAACCCCTTGGGGAGGGGAGCGAACACCGGGGAGCTGTTTTTT,CASNPLGRGANTGELFF
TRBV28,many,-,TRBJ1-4,TGTGCCAGCAGTACCCATGCAGCTGCAACTAATGAAAAACTGTTTTTT,CASSTHAAATNEKLFF
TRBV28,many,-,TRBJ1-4,TGTGCCAGCAGTTTGCCCCCAAGGACGGAAAAACTGTTTTTT,CASSLPPRTEKLFF
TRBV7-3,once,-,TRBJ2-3,TGTGCCAGCAGCTCCGCTGGGGATAGCACAGATACGCAGTATTTT,CASSSAGDSTDTQYF
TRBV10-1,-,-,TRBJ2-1,TGCGCCAGCAGTGATAGCCTAGAAGGGTACAATGAGCAGTTCTTC,CASSDSLEGYNEQFF
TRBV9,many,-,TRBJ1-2,TGTGCCAGCAGCGTATCGGAGAACTATGGCTACACCTTC,CASSVSENYGYTF
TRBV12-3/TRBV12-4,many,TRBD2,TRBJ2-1,TGTGCCAGCAACCCGGGGGGAGATCTCTACAATGAGCAGTTCTTC,CASNPGGDLYNEQFF
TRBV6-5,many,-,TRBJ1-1,TGTGCCAGCAGTTACGCAGTGAACACTGAAGCTTTCTTT,CASSYAVNTEAFF
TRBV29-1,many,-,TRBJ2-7,TGCAGCGTTGAAGGACGGTCCGGGTACGAGCAGTACTTC,CSVEGRSGYEQYF
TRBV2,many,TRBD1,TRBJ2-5,TGTGCCAGCGGACCGGACAGGGCCCAAGAGACCCAGTACTTC,CASGPDRAQETQYF
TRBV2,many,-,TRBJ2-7,TGTGCCAGCAGTGAAGACTGGGGGGAACTCAACGAGCAGTACTTC,CASSEDWGELNEQYF
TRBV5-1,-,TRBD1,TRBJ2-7,TGCGCCAGCAGCAGGGGACAGTTGGGCTACGAGCAGTACTTC,CASSRGQLGYEQYF
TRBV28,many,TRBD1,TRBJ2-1,TGTGCCAGCAGTTTATGGGGACAGCGTAACAATGAGCAGTTCTTC,CASSLWGQRNNEQFF
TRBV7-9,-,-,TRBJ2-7,TGTGCCAGCAGCTTAGCACAGTCCAACGAGCAGTACTTC,CASSLAQSNEQYF
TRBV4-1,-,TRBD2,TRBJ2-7,TGCGCCAGCAGCCAGGTTAGCGGGACCTACGAGCAGTACTTC,CASSQVSGTYEQYF
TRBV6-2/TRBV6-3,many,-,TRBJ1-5,TGTGCCAGCAACCGGGGGAGCAATCAGCCCCAGCATTTT,CASNRGSNQPQHF
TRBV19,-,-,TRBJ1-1,TGTGCCAGTAGTATTTTGGCTCTTCGAGGGGGCACTGAAGCTTTCTTT,CASSILALRGGTEAFF
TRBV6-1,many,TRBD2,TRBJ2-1,TGTGCCAGCAGTGGCGGGACTAGCCGTCAGGGGGGTGAGCAGTTCTTC,CASSGGTSRQGGEQFF
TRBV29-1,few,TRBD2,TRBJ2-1,TGCAGCTCCGGACTAGCGGGAAGGAATGAGCAGTTCTTC,CSSGLAGRNEQFF
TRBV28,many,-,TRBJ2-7,TGTGCCAGCAGTGGGCTAGCCCCCTACGAGCAGTACTTC,CASSGLAPYEQYF
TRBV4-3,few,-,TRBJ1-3,TGCGCCAGCAGCCAAGATGTAGGGGTCTCTGGAAACACCATATATTTT,CASSQDVGVSGNTIYF
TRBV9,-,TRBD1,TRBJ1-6,TGTGCCAGTCAACCAACAGGGGAGAGCTCACCCCTCCACTTT,CASQPTGESSPLHF
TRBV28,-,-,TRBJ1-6,TGTGCCAGCAGCCAAGATCGAGGACCGGGAGCGGTCCAAAATTCACCCCTCCACTTT,CASSQDRGPGAVQNSPLHF
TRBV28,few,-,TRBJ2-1,TGTGCCAGCAGTCCTCCGGGACGGGAGTACAATGAGCAGTTCTTC,CASSPPGREYNEQFF
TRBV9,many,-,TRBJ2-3,TGTGCCAGCAGCCCTAATCCGGGGATCAGCACAGATACGCAGTATTTT,CASSPNPGISTDTQYF
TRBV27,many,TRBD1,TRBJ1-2,TGTGCCAGCGGCGGGACAGGGGGTGGCTACACCTTC,CASGGTGGGYTF
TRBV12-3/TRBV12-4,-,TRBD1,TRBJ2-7,TGTGCCAGCAGCCAGCCGGGCGGGACAGGGATAACCTTTCCCTACGAGCAGTACTTC,CASSQPGGTGITFPYEQYF
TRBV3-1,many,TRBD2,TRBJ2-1,TGTGCCAGCAGCCCCCTAGGCGGGAGGGCCTCCTACAATGAGCAGTTCTTC,CASSPLGGRASYNEQFF
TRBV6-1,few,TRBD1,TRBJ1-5,TGTGCCAGCAGTGCCGGGACAGGGGACACTCAGCCCCAGCATTTT,CASSAGTGDTQPQHF
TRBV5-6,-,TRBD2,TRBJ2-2,TGTGCCAGCAGCTCCGGGACTAGCGGGGTTACCGGGGAGCTGTTTTTT,CASSSGTSGVTGELFF
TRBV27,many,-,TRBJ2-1,TGTGCCAGCAGTTCCCTCTCAGGCGAGCAGTTCTTC,CASSSLSGEQFF
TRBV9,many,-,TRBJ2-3,TGTGCCAGCAGCGTACACTCGGGGGAGTGGGAAGGAGATACGCAGTATTTT,CASSVHSGEWEGDTQYF
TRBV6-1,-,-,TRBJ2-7,TGTGCCAGCAGTGAAGATCGTGACTCCTACGAGCAGTACTTC,CASSEDRDSYEQYF
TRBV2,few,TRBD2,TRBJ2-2,TGTGCCAGCAGTGGTTTAGCGGGATTAGTTTTAGCCGGGGAGCTGTTTTTT,CASSGLAGLVLAGELFF
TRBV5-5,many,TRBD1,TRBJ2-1,TGTGCCAGCAGAATCGGACAGGGTCGTTACAATGAGCAGTTCTTC,CASRIGQGRYNEQFF
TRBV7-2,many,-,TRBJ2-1,TGTGCCAGCAGCTCCCGACAGTACAATGAGCAGTTCTTC,CASSSRQYNEQFF
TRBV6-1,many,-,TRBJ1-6,TGTGCCAGCAGCATAGGACAACTAGGCTCCTATAATTCACCCCTCCACTTT,CASSIGQLGSYNSPLHF
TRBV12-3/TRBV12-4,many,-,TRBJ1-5,TGTGCCAGCAGCCCGACGGGGGAGGGCCAGCCCCAGCATTTT,CASSPTGEGQPQHF
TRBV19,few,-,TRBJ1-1,TGTGCCAGTAGTACTCTACGTAGGGGGAGCACTGAAGCTTTCTTT,CASSTLRRGSTEAFF
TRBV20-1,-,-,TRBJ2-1,TGCAGTGCTAGAAAACTTGTACAGGGAAGGAATGAGCAGCTCTTC,CSARKLVQGRNEQLF
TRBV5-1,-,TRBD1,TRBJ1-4,TGCGCCAGCAGCTTAGGTGGGACAGGGTGGAATGAAAAACTGTTTTTT,CASSLGGTGWNEKLFF
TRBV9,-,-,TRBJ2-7,TGTGCCAGCAGCGTAGCTACGGGATACGAGCAGTACTTC,CASSVATGYEQYF
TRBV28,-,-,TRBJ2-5,TGTGCCAGCAGTTTCAGGGTTCCGGCAGAGACCCAGTACTTC,CASSFRVPAETQYF
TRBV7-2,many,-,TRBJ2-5,TGTGCCAGCAGCTCCACAGGGATGGAAGAGACCCAGTACTTC,CASSSTGMEETQYF
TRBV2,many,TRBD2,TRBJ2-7,TGTGCCAGCAGTGAACTAGCGGGAGCGGCCTACGAGCAGTACTTC,CASSELAGAAYEQYF